The 16 T cell receptor beta chains presented below share a single source sample, sequenced in a study of post-analysis software for immune sequencing data. Overall study results and limits: Higher frequency in patients than in controls was seen for roughly five TRBV segments, with TRBV5-6, TRBV5-1 and TRBV20-1 among them.

Unique molecular identifiers featured in each of the TCR beta cDNA libraries. TCRdb recomputed calls from the PCR reads with MiXCR, one row per CDR3 protein. The data show about 770,000 distinct CDR3 sequences, roughly 46% seen once. Their antigens are not known. The sample taken for sequencing was blood. The source of these receptors is a girl aged 10-17 years with multiple sclerosis.

There are a few counts of this clonotype. The chain has TRBV5-1 and TRBJ1-2; 7 bases are shared with TRBD1. J lost 7 bases, V lost 4 bases, and 10 bases had no gene match. Looked up from germline, CDR1 is SGHRS and CDR2 is YFSETQ. The CDR3 is 14 amino acids. This chain's CDR3 is CASSLTGEKTGYTF. The CDR3 bases are TGCGCCAGCAGCCTTACAGGGGAGAAGACTGGCTACACCTTC.

The chain joins TRBV7-2 to TRBJ2-1; D may be TRBD2 (5 bases). Deletions cut 0 bases from V and 1 base from J, with 13 bases between. The CDR3 has 17 amino acids. Germline CDR1 SGHTA, CDR2 FQGNSA. CDR3 in DNA: TGTGCCAGCAGCTTAGCTAGACTAACCCATTCCTACAATGAGCAGTTCTTC. Its translation is CASSLARLTHSYNEQFF.

The chain uses TRBV7-2 and TRBJ2-3, with D possibly being TRBD2 (6 bases). Trimming cost V 2 bases and J 2 bases, with 8 bases left between them. Germline-derived CDR1 and CDR2 are SGHTA and FQGNSA. CDR3 size: 14 residues. CDR3 bases: TGTGCCAGCAGCTTACTAGCGAACACAGATACGCAGTATTTT. This codes for CASSLLANTDTQYF.

V gene TRBV20-1 combines with J gene TRBJ2-7; TRBD1 aligns across 8 bases. The V and J ends lost 1 base and 1 base, in that order; junction bases with no gene match: 6. Germline CDR1 DFQATT, CDR2 SNEGSKA (reference sequence). The CDR3 length is 15 residues. Written as DNA, the CDR3 is TGCAGTGCTAGAGTCCCGGGACAGGCTTCCTACGAGCAGTACTTC. It yields the protein CSARVPGQASYEQYF.

This clonotype showed up just a few times. J is TRBJ2-3 and V is TRBV7-9; 11 nucleotides align to TRBD2. The V segment lost 7 bases and the J segment 3 bases; nucleotides outside the gene matches: 6. The CDR3 sequence is 15 residues long. CDR1 and CDR2 from the germline V gene are SEHNR and FQNEAQ (reference sequence). The CDR3 sequence is CASTPTSGRTDTQYF. The CDR3 DNA sequence: TGTGCCAGCACCCCTACTAGCGGGAGAACAGATACGCAGTATTTT.

This CDR3 reads CATSTGGNQPQHF. CDR3 nucleotide sequence: TGTGCCACCTCGACAGGGGGTAATCAGCCCCAGCATTTT. The chain combines TRBV10-3 with TRBJ1-5, with 9 bases lining up with TRBD1. The junction had 5 bases not matched to a gene; V was cut back by 10 bases and J by 4 bases. CDR3 length equals 13 residues. From germline, CDR1 is ENHRY and CDR2 SYGVKD.

The chain has TRBV7-9 and TRBJ2-7; D is undetermined. Per germline, CDR1 SEHNR and CDR2 FQNEAQ (reference sequence). This CDR3 is 13 amino acids long. Trimming left V 1 base short and J 5 bases short, with 9 bases between. In DNA, the CDR3 is TGTGCCAGCAGCTTAGAGGCGAACCACGAGCAGTACTTC. Protein: CASSLEANHEQYF.

V usage is TRBV12-3 or TRBV12-4 and J usage is TRBJ1-1; unclear D gene. Trimming took off 9 bases at V and 5 bases at J, with 25 bases between the two ends. The CDR3 is made up of 16 amino acids. The CDR3 spells CASSSSFGKFGTEAFF. CDR3 DNA: TGTGCCAGTAGCTCATCCTTCGGGAAGTTCGGGACTGAAGCTTTCTTT.

This chain joins TRBV3-1 and TRBJ2-5; no clear D. This CDR3 region has 12 residues. CDR1 and CDR2 from the germline V gene are LGHDT and YNNKEL (reference sequence). V was shortened by 5 bases and J by 5 bases, with 9 bases between the two germline ends. This CDR3 reads CASSKTLETQYF. The DNA of the CDR3 is TGTGCCAGCAGCAAGACCTTGGAGACCCAGTACTTC.

V usage is TRBV11-2 and J usage is TRBJ2-1; 10 nucleotides agree with TRBD2. This CDR3 has 18 amino acids. V shed 2 bases, J shed 3 bases, and the junction held 10 bases outside the gene matches. CDR1 is SGHAT, CDR2 FQNNGV, per germline. CDR3 in DNA: TGTGCCAGCAGCTTAAGCGCTAGCGGGAGTAGAGTCTACAATGAGCAGTTCTTC. Translated: CASSLSASGSRVYNEQFF.

The chain is built from TRBV12-3 or TRBV12-4 and TRBJ1-5, with D perhaps matching TRBD1 (6 bases). This CDR3 has 14 residues. V lost 5 bases, J lost 10 bases, and 18 bases lay in between. The DNA of the CDR3 is TGTGCCAGCAGTGGAGGGGGGATGGAGGGTCCCCAGCATTTT. Its protein is CASSGGGMEGPQHF.

The rearrangement uses TRBV20-1 and TRBJ1-1; no firm D call. Trimming cost V 3 bases and J 6 bases, with 11 bases left between them. Germline V lookup: CDR1 DFQATT, CDR2 SNEGSKA (reference sequence). The CDR3 consists of 12 residues. CDR3 sequence: CSASPLGAEAFF. CDR3 DNA sequence: TGCAGTGCTAGTCCCCTAGGCGCTGAAGCTTTCTTT.

J is TRBJ2-1 and V is TRBV9, with D possibly TRBD2 on 5 matching bases. Germline loops: CDR1 SGDLS, CDR2 YYNGEE. Between the trimmed V and J ends, which lost 4 bases and 3 bases, there was a span of 14 bases. The CDR3 spans 15 residues. The DNA of the CDR3 is TGTGCCAGCAGCCCTACTGAGGCGGGCTACAATGAGCAGTTCTTC. It codes for CASSPTEAGYNEQFF.

V usage is TRBV3-1 and J usage is TRBJ2-5; D may correspond to TRBD1 or TRBD2 (5 bases each). Judging by the DNA end, TRBJ2-7 fits better; the J call may be wrong. CDR3 length: 15 amino acids. Germline CDR1 reads LGHDT; CDR2 reads YNNKEL (reference sequence). Here the CDR3 reads CASSQDRGARYEQYF. The CDR3 DNA reads as TGTGCCAGCAGCCAAGATAGAGGGGCCCGCTACGAGCAGTACTTC.

This clonotype was seen a handful of times. This rearrangement joins TRBV20-1 to TRBJ2-1; 8 bases align to TRBD2. CDR3 length: 14 amino acids. Losses at the gene ends were 5 bases for V and 7 bases for J; bases not matched to a gene: 10. From germline, CDR1 is DFQATT and CDR2 SNEGSKA (reference sequence). Written as DNA, the CDR3 is TGCAGTGCTCCTCCTGGCGGGAGGCATAATGAGCAGTTCTTC. This sequence encodes CSAPPGGRHNEQFF.

As to this clonotype: Compared with germline, one end of the junction differs, possibly owing to a read error. The chain joins TRBV5-1 to TRBJ2-1, with a weak D call TRBD1 (5 bases). Germline V gene data show CDR1 as SGHRS and CDR2 as YFSETQ. This CDR3 has 17 amino acids. DNA of the CDR3: TGCGCCAGCAGCTTGTTCAAGGGGATGAGCTCCTACAATGAGCAGTTTTTC. It yields the protein CASSLFKGMSSYNEQFF.